A single sample gave rise to the 22 T cell receptor beta chains below, sequenced in a study of blood T cell repertoires in COVID-19. Some clones are missing from TCRdb's copy, which holds only in-frame ones; the method was immunoSEQ multiplex PCR. The sample lists around 270,000 clones, around 90% occurring once. Material for sequencing was peripheral blood. All receptors derive from a man in his sixties who had recovered from COVID-19.

This sequence joins TRBV6-2 or TRBV6-3 and TRBJ2-1; no reliable D call. Trimming removed 5 bases at V and 5 bases at J, with 10 bases between. The CDR3 sequence is 13 residues long. The germline gives CDR1 MNHEY, CDR2 SVGEGT. In nucleotides, the CDR3 is TGTGCCAGCAGTCGCCACGGAGACAATGAGCAGTTCTTC. As protein: CASSRHGDNEQFF.

This chain joins TRBV6-1 and TRBJ1-4; D is unresolved. The V gene lost 3 bases and the J gene lost 1 base, with 12 bases spanning the gap. In germline, CDR1 is MNHNS, CDR2 SASEGT. The CDR3 is 16 residues long. The DNA of the CDR3 is TGTGCCAGCAGTGAGGCATCAATCGTAACTAATGAAAAACTGTTTTTT. Translated: CASSEASIVTNEKLFF.

J is TRBJ2-2 and V is TRBV7-6, with TRBD1 matching 8 bases. Unmatched junction bases numbered 5, after V lost 1 base and J lost 4 bases. Germline loops: CDR1 SGHVS, CDR2 FNYEAQ. This CDR3 has 16 amino acids. This CDR3 is CASSLDLGTGTGELFF. For the CDR3, the DNA is TGTGCCAGCAGCTTAGACCTCGGGACAGGCACCGGGGAGCTGTTTTTT.

V is TRBV6-5 and J is TRBJ1-5; TRBD1 aligns across 7 bases. The V segment lost 7 bases and the J segment 3 bases; nucleotides outside the gene matches: 6. CDR1 and CDR2 from the germline V gene are MNHEY and SVGAGI. The CDR3 consists of 14 residues. CDR3 protein: CASIKDRFNQPQHF. The CDR3 DNA is TGTGCCAGCATTAAGGACAGGTTCAATCAGCCCCAGCATTTT.

This chain uses TRBV5-5 with TRBJ2-3; 10 nucleotides line up with TRBD2. The V segment lost 1 base and the J segment 0 bases; nucleotides outside the gene matches: 5. CDR1 is SGHKS and CDR2 is YYEKEE in the germline V gene (reference sequence). The CDR3 sequence is 17 residues long. The DNA of the CDR3 is TGTGCCAGCAGCTTGAGGTTTAGCGGGGGGAGCACAGATACGCAGTATTTT. As protein: CASSLRFSGGSTDTQYF.

The rearrangement joins TRBV19 to TRBJ1-1, with 8 bases that match TRBD1. Looked up from germline, CDR1 is LNHDA and CDR2 is SQIVND (reference sequence). CDR3 length equals 13 residues. J gave up 6 bases and V 6 bases, and 6 bases lay outside the gene matches. The CDR3 coding sequence is TGTGCCAGTAGCCCCACAGGGGGGGCTGAAGCTTTCTTT. Translating gives CASSPTGGAEAFF.

This chain connects TRBV5-6 to TRBJ1-2; 9 nucleotides line up with TRBD1. The J segment lost 8 bases and the V segment lost 4 bases, leaving 12 bases of the junction unmatched. There are 15 residues in the CDR3. Germline V gene data show CDR1 as SGHDT and CDR2 as YYEEEE. As DNA, the CDR3 is TGTGCCAGCAGCCATCCACTACAGGGGGCTAGAGGCTACACCTTC. It is translated as CASSHPLQGARGYTF.

This sequence joins TRBV19 and TRBJ1-5; weak D call: TRBD1 (6 bases). Germline CDR1 reads LNHDA; CDR2 reads SQIVND (reference sequence). Trimming shortened V by 5 bases and J by 5 bases, and 13 bases separated the two germline ends. The CDR3 is 14 amino acids. The DNA for the CDR3 is TGTGCCAGTAGTGTGGACAGCGCGTATCAGCCCCAGCATTTT. This translates into CASSVDSAYQPQHF.

The chain recombines TRBV19 with TRBJ2-1; no reliable D call. Germline V lookup: CDR1 LNHDA, CDR2 SQIVND (reference sequence). V was shortened by 7 bases and J by 0 bases, with 13 bases between the two germline ends. The CDR3 sequence is 15 residues long. The CDR3: CASTDGESSYNEQFF. CDR3 nucleotide sequence: TGTGCCAGTACTGATGGAGAGAGCTCCTACAATGAGCAGTTCTTC.

The chain is built from TRBV10-3 and TRBJ1-3, with a possible D match to TRBD1 (6 bases). This CDR3 contains 14 residues. Trimming cost V 10 bases and J 0 bases, with 13 bases left between them. Germline assignment: CDR1 ENHRY and CDR2 SYGVKD. CDR3 sequence reads: CANYRDLSGNTIYF. The CDR3 region has the DNA TGTGCCAATTACAGGGACCTCTCTGGAAACACCATATATTTT.

V and J are TRBV7-2 and TRBJ1-2, with TRBD1 matching over 7 bases. V dropped 4 bases and J dropped 4; count of bases not matched to a gene: 3. Germline values: CDR1 SGHTA, CDR2 FQGNSA. CDR3 length: 13 amino acids. The CDR3 is CASSWDSIYGYTF. The CDR3 DNA sequence: TGTGCCAGCAGCTGGGACAGCATCTATGGCTACACCTTC.

CDR3 coding DNA: TGTGCCAGCAGGGGTGGACAGGGGGCAAGGGATGAAAAACTGTTTTTT. It translates to CASRGGQGARDEKLFF. The chain employs TRBV7-3 and TRBJ1-4; 11 nucleotides line up with TRBD1. CDR1 is SGHTA and CDR2 is FQGTGA in the germline V gene. V was clipped by 6 bases and J by 6 bases; unmatched bases: 9. CDR3 length: 16 residues.

This sequence joins TRBV21-1 and TRBJ1-6; TRBD1, the table's D call, was not compared with the DNA. TRBV21-1 constitutes a pseudogene. The CDR3 has 18 residues. This chain's CDR3 is CASSKVPQGAISNSPLHF. DNA of the CDR3: TGTGCCAGCAGCAAAGTGCCACAGGGGGCTATTTCTAATTCACCCCTCCACTTT.

The V and J genes are TRBV7-3 and TRBJ1-6, with D unclear. CDR1 and CDR2 (germline): SGHTA, FQGTGA. This CDR3 has 14 amino acids. Trimming pared 2 bases from V and 9 bases from J, leaving 11 bases between. CDR3 residues: CASSLSPSGSPLHF. For the CDR3, the DNA is TGTGCCAGCAGCTTATCCCCGAGCGGTTCACCCCTCCACTTT.

The rearrangement joins TRBV2 to TRBJ2-3; 8 bases map to TRBD2. The CDR3 has 14 amino acids. Trimming took 6 bases from V and 3 from J; bases not matched to a gene: 5. Per the germline V gene, CDR1 is SNHLY and CDR2 is FYNNEI. CDR3 region: CASRRGLATDTQYF. The CDR3, as DNA: TGTGCCAGCAGACGCGGACTAGCTACAGATACGCAGTATTTT.

This clone was recorded only once. This rearrangement joins TRBV18 to TRBJ2-5; D perhaps matches TRBD2 (6 bases). The CDR3 totals 23 residues. CDR1 is KGHSH, CDR2 LQKENI, per germline. The ends were cut back, 0 bases at V and 5 bases at J, with 37 bases in the middle. The CDR3 sequence is CASSPPRVKASGGRRDVFETQYF. The DNA of the CDR3 is TGTGCCAGCTCACCACCTCGTGTTAAGGCATCGGGCGGGCGGAGGGACGTCTTTGAGACCCAGTACTTC.

The chain links TRBV7-2 to TRBJ2-4; the D gene is possibly TRBD2 (5 bases). Germline V gene data show CDR1 as SGHTA and CDR2 as FQGNSA. The CDR3 length is 17 residues. V was clipped by 1 base and J by 0 bases, with 13 bases between them. The CDR3 here is CASSLDLGNLAKNIQYF. The DNA for the CDR3 is TGTGCCAGCAGCTTAGACCTCGGGAACCTAGCCAAAAACATTCAGTACTTC.

The chain links TRBV6-5 to TRBJ2-7; possibly TRBD1 for D (6 bases). The CDR3 totals 14 residues. The V and J ends lost 5 bases and 0 bases respectively, with 11 bases between them. The germline V gene encodes CDR1 MNHEY and CDR2 SVGAGI. The CDR3 is CASSTRGISYEQYF. The CDR3 DNA reads as TGTGCCAGCAGTACCAGGGGTATCTCCTACGAGCAGTACTTC.

As for this clone: Other DNA sequences of this sample code for an identical CDR3. CDR3: CASSSLDRGEKLFF. In nucleotides, the CDR3 is TGTGCCAGCAGCTCATTGGACAGGGGTGAAAAACTGTTTTTT. The rearrangement uses TRBV7-9 and TRBJ1-4, with 9 bases that match TRBD1. The CDR3 runs to 14 residues. The V gene's germline CDR1 is SEHNR and CDR2 FQNEAQ (reference sequence). Trimming at V came to 4 bases and at J to 7 bases, leaving 4 bases not matched to a gene.

V gene TRBV18 combines with J gene TRBJ1-4, with 7 positions matching TRBD1. V lost 6 bases and J lost 0; bases outside the gene matches: 7. Germline V gene sequence: CDR1 KGHSH, CDR2 LQKENI. The CDR3 runs 16 residues. CDR3 sequence reads: CASSQDRVATNEKLFF. The CDR3 bases are TGTGCCAGCTCCCAAGACAGGGTTGCAACTAATGAAAAACTGTTTTTT.

This sequence joins TRBV15 and TRBJ2-3; TRBD1 matches 7 bases. The CDR3 loop spans 16 amino acids. CDR1 and CDR2 from the germline V gene are LNHNV and YYDKDF (reference sequence). The V and J ends lost 5 bases and 7 bases, in that order; junction bases with no gene match: 15. The CDR3 reads CATSLGQTGFIHTQYF. The DNA for the CDR3 is TGTGCCACCAGCCTGGGGCAGACAGGGTTTATTCATACGCAGTATTTT. The whole variable domain, remainder taken from reference TRBV15 and TRBJ2-3, is DAMVIQNPRYQVTQFGKPVTLSCSQTLNHNVMYWYQQKSSQAPKLLFHYYDKDFNNEADTPDNFQSRRPNTSFCFLDIRSPGLGDTAMYLCATSLGQTGFIHTQYFGPGTRLTVL.

The chain combines TRBV29-1 with TRBJ1-5; maybe TRBD1 (5 bases). The CDR3 loop spans 11 amino acids. V dropped 1 base and J dropped 11 bases, with 9 bases sitting between them. Germline lookup yields CDR1 SQVTM and CDR2 ANQGSEA. The CDR3 sequence: CSVEVGGAQHF. In DNA form, the CDR3 reads TGCAGCGTTGAAGTTGGAGGGGCCCAGCATTTT. Full variable domain (rest looked up from reference TRBV29-1 and TRBJ1-5): SAVISQKPSRDICQRGTSLTIQCQVDSQVTMMFWYRQQPGQSLTLIATANQGSEATYESGFVIDKFPISRPNLTFSTLTVSNMSPEDSSIYLCSVEVGGAQHFGDGTRLSIL.